The clone carrying this TCR beta chain was observed at least ten times. Its antigen is unknown. By quantitative 5'-RACE with molecular barcodes, the TCR beta libraries were made. TCRdb independently ran MiXCR on the 5' RACE reads; one entry per CDR3 protein. Of about 140,000 distinct CDR3 sequences detected, 7% to 10% appear once; the ten largest clones hold 7.3%. The ends were cut back, 6 bases at V and 2 bases at J, with 20 bases in the middle. The CDR3 sequence is 15 residues long. Germline lookup yields CDR1 SQVTM and CDR2 ANQGSEA. These data originate in a study of CD8 T cells in ankylosing spondylitis. Notes on the study in general: What appeared characteristic of ankylosing spondylitis blood was a TCR beta motif of eight highly homologous variants. The disease-linked clones had a CD8+ phenotype and low blood frequencies. It was reported that disease-linked clones were significantly enriched in matched ankylosing spondylitis synovial fluid.

J is TRBJ2-7 and V is TRBV29-1; unclear D gene. The sequence was collected from a male donor with ankylosing spondylitis. Sample: synovial fluid, either unsorted or a sorted T cell fraction (not recorded which). This CDR3 is CSVETLTQGTYEQYF. The CDR3 DNA reads TGCAGCGTAGAGACCCTTACCCAAGGGACCTACGAGCAGTACTTC.